These 29 T cell receptor beta chains were sequenced from one sample in a study of cytomegalovirus exposure and HLA in healthy donors. 13 Jbeta primers and 60 Vbeta primers were used for the PCR. Measured with immunoSEQ multiplex PCR; TCRdb has only the in-frame clones, and not every one. The sample records roughly 130,000 clones, about 61% being singletons. The sequencing input was PBMCs. The receptors come from a male donor in good health and CMV-seronegative.

This clone occurred a few times. The chain uses TRBV28 and TRBJ1-4, with D hard to call. The CDR3 covers 14 residues. Germline loops: CDR1 MDHEN, CDR2 SYDVKM. Trimming took 5 bases from V and 8 from J, leaving 15 bases between them. CDR3 bases: TGTGCCAGCAGTACCACCTCAAGTCTAGAAAAACTGTTTTTT. It specifies CASSTTSSLEKLFF.

The sample holds a few counts of this clone. The genes are TRBV5-6 and TRBJ2-5; 8 bases fit TRBD1. CDR1 SGHDT and CDR2 YYEEEE come from the germline V gene. The V segment lost 9 bases and the J segment 4 bases; nucleotides outside the gene matches: 2. The length of the CDR3 is 11 residues. In nucleotides, the CDR3 is TGTGCCACCGGACAGGGAGAGACCCAGTACTTC. It is translated as CATGQGETQYF.

This clone was counted between two and nine times. The chain recombines TRBV11-2 with TRBJ2-5; D is possibly TRBD1 (5 bases). This CDR3 region has 12 residues. CDR1 is SGHAT and CDR2 is FQNNGV in the germline V gene. The V end was cut by 10 bases, the J end by 7 bases, with 16 bases between. The CDR3 region is CAIRVYQGTQYF. For the CDR3, the DNA is TGTGCCATCCGGGTCTATCAGGGGACCCAGTACTTC.

The chain carries TRBV9 and TRBJ2-2; D possibly corresponds to TRBD2 (6 bases). V lost 0 bases and J lost 5, with 11 bases in between. Germline loops: CDR1 SGDLS, CDR2 YYNGEE. The CDR3 is made up of 15 amino acids. The DNA for the CDR3 is TGTGCCAGCAGCGTAGCGGGGGAACAGACCGGGGAGCTGTTTTTT. Its protein product is CASSVAGEQTGELFF.

This clone was observed once. This chain connects TRBV19 to TRBJ1-4; no reliable D call. V lost 6 bases and J lost 3, with 8 bases in between. The CDR3 has 13 residues. CDR1 and CDR2 (germline): LNHDA, SQIVND (reference sequence). The CDR3 here is CASSPPANEKLFF. For the CDR3, the DNA is TGTGCCAGTAGCCCCCCCGCTAATGAAAAACTGTTTTTT.

This chain uses TRBV20-1 with TRBJ1-2; D not certain. The germline V and J ends were trimmed by 7 bases and 2 bases, with 5 bases remaining between them. This CDR3 contains 10 residues. The germline gives CDR1 DFQATT, CDR2 SNEGSKA (reference sequence). Here the CDR3 reads CSGGNYGYTF. The CDR3 DNA is TGCAGTGGCGGCAACTATGGCTACACCTTC.

The gene calls are TRBV29-1 and TRBJ1-1, with a weak D call TRBD1 (6 bases). This CDR3 has 12 residues. V was clipped by 7 bases and J by 4 bases, with 13 bases between them. Per germline, CDR1 SQVTM and CDR2 ANQGSEA. CDR3 DNA sequence: TGCAGCGCGACAGGCTTCAGCACTGAAGCTTTCTTT. Protein: CSATGFSTEAFF. The variable domain in full, with the rest retrieved from reference TRBV29-1 and TRBJ1-1, is SAVISQKPSRDICQRGTSLTIQCQVDSQVTMMFWYRQQPGQSLTLIATANQGSEATYESGFVIDKFPISRPNLTFSTLTVSNMSPEDSSIYLCSATGFSTEAFFGQGTRLTVV.

This clone was counted a few times. This same CDR3 is encoded by further DNA sequences in the sample. The V call is TRBV11-2, the J call TRBJ1-5, with a weak D call TRBD1 (6 bases). Trimming cost V 6 bases and J 6 bases, with 12 bases left between them. Germline V gene sequence: CDR1 SGHAT, CDR2 FQNNGV. CDR3 size: 13 residues. In nucleotides, the CDR3 is TGTGCCAGCAGTCTGGGGGCAGGTCAGCCCCAGCATTTT. Encoded protein: CASSLGAGQPQHF.

The chain is built from TRBV4-3 and TRBJ2-5; 14 bases line up with TRBD2. The CDR3 contains 18 residues. V shed 0 bases and J 2 bases; nucleotides not matched to a gene: 5. The germline gives CDR1 LGHNA, CDR2 YSLEER. Here the CDR3 reads CASSQDAGLAGGQETQYF. The CDR3, as DNA: TGCGCCAGCAGCCAAGATGCCGGACTAGCGGGGGGACAAGAGACCCAGTACTTC.

This chain uses TRBV11-2 with TRBJ1-2; the D is unclear. Trimming took off 1 base at V and 9 bases at J, with 9 bases between the two ends. There are 12 residues in the CDR3. The germline CDR1 and CDR2 sequences are SGHAT and FQNNGV. The CDR3 nucleotides are TGTGCCAGCAGCTTAGGGGTCAGGCGCTACACCTTC. Protein: CASSLGVRRYTF.

J is TRBJ1-3 and V is TRBV4-3; possible D gene TRBD1, 5 bases. Germline assignment: CDR1 LGHNA and CDR2 YSLEER. This CDR3 has 15 amino acids. V lost 3 bases and J 2 bases, leaving 11 bases between the germline ends. The CDR3 bases are TGCGCCAGCAGCCAGTCCGCGGGGGCTGGAAACACCATATATTTT. This translates into CASSQSAGAGNTIYF.

The chain recombines TRBV5-1 with TRBJ1-1; 9 bases are shared with TRBD1. Germline CDR1 and CDR2: SGHRS and YFSETQ. J gave up 3 bases and V 1 base, and 4 bases lay outside the gene matches. The CDR3 runs to 15 residues. The CDR3 DNA reads as TGCGCCAGCAGCTTGAGGACAGGGGCGGACACTGAAGCTTTCTTT. As protein: CASSLRTGADTEAFF.

V is TRBV9 and J is TRBJ1-3; D not resolved. Between the trimmed V and J ends, which lost 0 bases and 0 bases, there was a span of 10 bases. This CDR3 is built from 16 residues. Germline V gene data show CDR1 as SGDLS and CDR2 as YYNGEE. The DNA for the CDR3 is TGTGCCAGCAGCGTAGCAGGAGGGTTCTCTGGAAACACCATATATTTT. Protein product: CASSVAGGFSGNTIYF.

The chain recombines TRBV18 with TRBJ2-2, with a tentative D call TRBD1 (5 bases). V was cut by 6 bases and J by 1 base, with 12 bases left in between. This CDR3 has 15 amino acids. Germline values: CDR1 KGHSH, CDR2 LQKENI. The CDR3 nucleotides read TGTGCCAGCTCCCACGGGCAGGGGAACACCGGGGAGCTGTTTTTT. It translates to CASSHGQGNTGELFF.

V and J are TRBV2 and TRBJ1-5, with D perhaps TRBD1 (5 bases). Trimming stripped 1 base from V and 3 bases from J, with 10 bases between. This CDR3 spans 15 amino acids. CDR1 and CDR2 from the germline V gene are SNHLY and FYNNEI. For the CDR3, the DNA is TGTGCCAGCAGTGAAGGCACAGGTTACAATCAGCCCCAGCATTTT. It encodes CASSEGTGYNQPQHF.

This chain links TRBV11-2 with TRBJ1-2; D is ambiguous. CDR1 is SGHAT and CDR2 is FQNNGV in the germline V gene. Trimming cost V 3 bases and J 4 bases, with 9 bases left between them. This CDR3 is built from 13 residues. CDR3 nucleotides: TGTGCCAGCAGCTTTTCAGGATTCTATGGCTACACCTTC. Translated, it gives CASSFSGFYGYTF.

The V and J genes are TRBV30 and TRBJ1-4, with D maybe TRBD1 (5 bases). The CDR3 is 14 amino acids. Trimming pared 0 bases from V and 2 bases from J, leaving 7 bases between. Germline V CDR1 and CDR2: GTSNPN, SVGIG (reference sequence). The CDR3, as DNA: TGTGCCTGGAGTGTAAGACAGACTAATGAAAAACTGTTTTTT. Protein: CAWSVRQTNEKLFF.

The J gene is TRBJ2-7, the V gene TRBV2; D is perhaps TRBD1 (6 bases). Per the germline V gene, CDR1 is SNHLY and CDR2 is FYNNEI. Trimming took off 6 bases at V and 3 bases at J, with 12 bases between the two ends. CDR3 length equals 13 residues. CDR3 DNA: TGTGCCAGCAGGCCGGGACAATTCTACGAGCAGTACTTC. The encoded protein is CASRPGQFYEQYF. Full variable domain (rest looked up from reference TRBV2 and TRBJ2-7): EPEVTQTPSHQVTQMGQEVILRCVPISNHLYFYWYRQILGQKVEFLVSFYNNEISEKSEIFDDQFSVERPDGSNFTLKIRSTKLEDSAMYFCASRPGQFYEQYFGPGTRLTVT.

This clone appeared a few times. The rearrangement joins TRBV10-3 to TRBJ1-1, with 8 bases that match TRBD1. The CDR3 is 13 residues long. Germline V gene lookup returns CDR1 ENHRY and CDR2 SYGVKD. J gave up 5 bases and V 8 bases, and 7 bases lay outside the gene matches. CDR3 protein: CAILQGAGTEAFF. For the CDR3, the DNA is TGTGCCATCCTTCAGGGGGCAGGTACTGAAGCTTTCTTT.

The gene calls are TRBV19 and TRBJ1-5, with a tentative D call TRBD1 (6 bases). Per the germline V gene, CDR1 is LNHDA and CDR2 is SQIVND (reference sequence). Between the trimmed V and J ends, which lost 7 bases and 4 bases, there was a span of 14 bases. This CDR3 is 14 amino acids long. The CDR3 DNA is TGTGCCAGTACTCTCGGGACAACAAATCAGCCCCAGCATTTT. Translated, it gives CASTLGTTNQPQHF.

The V call is TRBV7-6, the J call TRBJ1-2; 7 bases align to TRBD1. Germline V gene data show CDR1 as SGHVS and CDR2 as FNYEAQ. Trimming took 5 bases from V and 7 from J; bases not matched to a gene: 13. The CDR3 sequence is 15 residues long. CDR3 in amino acids: CASSPPDRFGGGYTF. The CDR3 DNA reads TGTGCCAGCAGCCCGCCGGACAGGTTCGGGGGTGGCTACACCTTC.

The chain has TRBV19 and TRBJ1-4, with D possibly matching TRBD1 (5 bases). Deletions cut 5 bases from V and 4 bases from J, with 14 bases between. CDR3 length equals 15 residues. In germline, CDR1 is LNHDA, CDR2 SQIVND (reference sequence). In DNA, the CDR3 is TGTGCCAGTAGTTCCTCCGGGACTCTTAATGAAAAACTGTTTTTT. Protein: CASSSSGTLNEKLFF.

The genes are TRBV7-2 and TRBJ1-6; 10 bases fit TRBD1. The length of the CDR3 is 15 residues. CDR1 and CDR2 (germline): SGHTA, FQGNSA. Trimming took 3 bases from V and 8 from J; bases not matched to a gene: 4. CDR3 amino acids: CASSLTGGRDSPLHF. CDR3 in DNA: TGTGCCAGCAGCTTGACAGGGGGCAGGGATTCACCCCTCCACTTT.

The chain links TRBV7-6 to TRBJ2-5; a possible D gene is TRBD1 (6 bases). Germline-derived CDR1 and CDR2 are SGHVS and FNYEAQ. The CDR3 runs 12 residues. V lost 11 bases, J lost 4 bases, and 14 bases lay in between. The CDR3, as DNA: TGTGCCGGTACAGGGATGGGAGAGACCCAGTACTTC. Translating gives CAGTGMGETQYF. Filled out from reference TRBV7-6 and TRBJ2-5, the complete variable domain reads GAGVSQSPRYKVTKRGQDVALRCDPISGHVSLYWYRQALGQGPEFLTYFNYEAQQDKSGLPNDRFSAERPEGSISTLTIQRTEQRDSAMYRCAGTGMGETQYFGPGTRLLVL.

The V call is TRBV7-9, the J call TRBJ1-6; no firm D call. This CDR3 contains 13 residues. Trimming took 2 bases from V and 7 from J, leaving 6 bases between them. Germline V CDR1 and CDR2: SEHNR, FQNEAQ (reference sequence). The CDR3 DNA reads TGTGCCAGCAGCTTACCCCAAAATTCACCCCTCCACTTT. Protein: CASSLPQNSPLHF.

This clone was recorded a few times. The V gene is TRBV20-1, the J gene TRBJ1-2; D is ambiguous. Trimming took 3 bases from V and 4 from J, leaving 3 bases between them. CDR3 length: 10 amino acids. Germline V gene lookup returns CDR1 DFQATT and CDR2 SNEGSKA (reference sequence). The CDR3 DNA reads as TGCAGTGCTAGTAGCTATGGCTACACCTTC. This encodes CSASSYGYTF.

This clone showed up just once. CDR3 nucleotide sequence: TGTGCCAGCAGCTCACAGACAGGGCCGCAAGAGACCCAGTACTTC. Its protein is CASSSQTGPQETQYF. The gene calls are TRBV7-2 and TRBJ2-5; TRBD1 aligns across 7 bases. Germline V lookup: CDR1 SGHTA, CDR2 FQGNSA. The V gene end was trimmed by 4 bases and the J gene end by 2 bases; junction bases not matched to a gene: 7. The CDR3 runs to 15 residues.

Notes on this clone: Germline is not matched at one junction end, which may reflect a read error. V is TRBV4-2 and J is TRBJ2-7; TRBD1 matches at 7 bases. The germline V gene has CDR1 LGHNA and CDR2 YNFKEQ. There are 15 residues in the CDR3. CDR3 sequence: CSSSQVQGTSYEQYF. DNA for the CDR3: TGTTCCAGCAGCCAAGTACAGGGGACCTCCTACGAGCAGTACTTC.

This clone was observed a handful of times. The rearrangement joins TRBV19 to TRBJ1-1; D possibly corresponds to TRBD1 (5 bases). V was clipped by 3 bases and J by 4 bases, with 9 bases between them. This CDR3 comprises 13 residues. CDR1 is LNHDA and CDR2 is SQIVND in the germline V gene (reference sequence). The chain's CDR3 is CASSMRGRTEAFF. CDR3 bases: TGTGCCAGTAGTATGCGGGGACGCACTGAAGCTTTCTTT.